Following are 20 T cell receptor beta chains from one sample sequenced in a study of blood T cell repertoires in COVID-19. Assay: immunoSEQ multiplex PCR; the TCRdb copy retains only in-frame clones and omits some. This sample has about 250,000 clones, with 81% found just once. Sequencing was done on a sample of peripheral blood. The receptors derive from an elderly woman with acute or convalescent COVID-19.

The CDR3 reads CASSDRDRETQYF. CDR3 sequence (DNA): TGTGCCAGCAGTGACCGGGACAGGGAGACCCAGTACTTC. This chain connects TRBV6-4 to TRBJ2-5, with 8 bases identical to TRBD1. Trimming cost V 2 bases and J 5 bases; bases outside gene matches: 1. This CDR3 contains 13 residues. The V gene's germline CDR1 is MRHNA and CDR2 SNTAGT.

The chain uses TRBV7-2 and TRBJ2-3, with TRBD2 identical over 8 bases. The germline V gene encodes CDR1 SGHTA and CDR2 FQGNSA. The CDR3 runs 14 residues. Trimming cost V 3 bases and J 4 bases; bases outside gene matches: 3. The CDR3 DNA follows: TGTGCCAGCAGCTTCAGCGGGGGACCAGATACGCAGTATTTT. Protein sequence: CASSFSGGPDTQYF. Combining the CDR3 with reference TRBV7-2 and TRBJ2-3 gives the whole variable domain GAGVSQSPSNKVTEKGKDVELRCDPISGHTALYWYRQSLGQGLEFLIYFQGNSAPDKSGLPSDRFSAERTGGSVSTLTIQRTQQEDSAVYLCASSFSGGPDTQYFGPGTRLTVL.

CDR3: CASSEVTGTQPQHF. The CDR3 DNA reads as TGTGCCAGCAGTGAAGTGACAGGGACTCAGCCCCAGCATTTT. V usage is TRBV6-4 and J usage is TRBJ1-5, with TRBD1 matching 7 bases. CDR3 length: 14 residues. The V gene end was trimmed by 3 bases and the J gene end by 6 bases; junction bases not matched to a gene: 5. Per germline, CDR1 MRHNA and CDR2 SNTAGT.

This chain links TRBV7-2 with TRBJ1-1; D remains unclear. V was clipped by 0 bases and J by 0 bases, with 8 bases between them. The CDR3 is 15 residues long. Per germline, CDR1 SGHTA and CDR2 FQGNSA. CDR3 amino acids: CASSLARGLNTEAFF. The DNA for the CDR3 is TGTGCCAGCAGCTTAGCGCGCGGATTGAACACTGAAGCTTTCTTT.

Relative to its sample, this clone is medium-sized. The CDR3 loop reads CASSFGQDPYEQYF. CDR3 coding DNA: TGTGCCAGCAGCTTTGGGCAGGATCCCTACGAGCAGTACTTC. This rearrangement joins TRBV5-8 to TRBJ2-7; no reliable D call. This CDR3 has 14 amino acids. Germline V gene data show CDR1 as SGHTS and CDR2 as YDEGEE. V lost 2 bases and J lost 2, with 11 bases in between.

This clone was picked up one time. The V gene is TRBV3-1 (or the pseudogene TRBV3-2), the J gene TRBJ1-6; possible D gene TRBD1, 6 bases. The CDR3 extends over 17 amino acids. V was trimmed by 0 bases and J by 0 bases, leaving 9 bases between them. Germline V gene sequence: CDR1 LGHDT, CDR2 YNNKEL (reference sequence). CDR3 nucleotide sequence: TGTGCCAGCAGCCAAGAGGGGGCAGGCTCCTATAATTCACCCCTCCACTTT. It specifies CASSQEGAGSYNSPLHF.

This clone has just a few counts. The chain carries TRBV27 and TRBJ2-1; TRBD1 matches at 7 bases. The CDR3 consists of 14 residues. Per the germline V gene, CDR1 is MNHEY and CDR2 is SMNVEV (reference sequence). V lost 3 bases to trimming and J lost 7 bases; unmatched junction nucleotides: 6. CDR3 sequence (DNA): TGTGCCAGCAGTTTCCAGGGGGAAGGGAATGAGCAGTTCTTC. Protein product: CASSFQGEGNEQFF.

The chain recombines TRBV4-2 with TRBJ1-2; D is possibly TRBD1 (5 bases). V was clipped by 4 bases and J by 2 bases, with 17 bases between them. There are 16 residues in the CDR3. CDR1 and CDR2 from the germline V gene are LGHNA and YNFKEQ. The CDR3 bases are TGTGCCAGCAGCCCTCAAGTGGGGCCACCAAACTATGGCTACACCTTC. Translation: CASSPQVGPPNYGYTF.

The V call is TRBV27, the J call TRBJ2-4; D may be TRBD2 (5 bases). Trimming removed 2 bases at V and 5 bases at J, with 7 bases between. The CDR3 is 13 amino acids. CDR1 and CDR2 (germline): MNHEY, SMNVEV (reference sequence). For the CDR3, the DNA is TGTGCCAGCAGTTTAAGAGCGGAAAACATTCAGTACTTC. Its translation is CASSLRAENIQYF.

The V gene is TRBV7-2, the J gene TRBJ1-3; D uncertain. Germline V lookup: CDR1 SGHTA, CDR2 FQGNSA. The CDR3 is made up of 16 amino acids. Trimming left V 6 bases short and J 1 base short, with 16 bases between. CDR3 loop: CASRYRAGESGNTIYF. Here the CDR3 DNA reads TGTGCCAGCAGATATAGGGCCGGGGAATCTGGAAACACCATATATTTT.

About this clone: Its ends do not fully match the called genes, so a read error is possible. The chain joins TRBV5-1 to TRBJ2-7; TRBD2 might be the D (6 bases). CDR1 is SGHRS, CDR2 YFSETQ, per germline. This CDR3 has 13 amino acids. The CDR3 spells CASSLDGRDRGWF. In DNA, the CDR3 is TGCGCCAGCAGCTTGGACGGGCGGGACCGAGGCTGGTTC.

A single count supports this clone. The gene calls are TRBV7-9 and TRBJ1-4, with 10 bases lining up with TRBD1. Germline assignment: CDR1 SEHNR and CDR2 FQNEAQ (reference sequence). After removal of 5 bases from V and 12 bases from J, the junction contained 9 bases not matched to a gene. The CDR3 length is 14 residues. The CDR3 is CASSRDRGRPELFF. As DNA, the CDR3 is TGTGCCAGCAGCCGAGACAGGGGGCGCCCCGAACTGTTTTTT. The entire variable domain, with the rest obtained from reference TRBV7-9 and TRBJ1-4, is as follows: DTGVSQNPRHKITKRGQNVTFRCDPISEHNRLYWYRQTLGQGPEFLTYFQNEAQLEKSRLLSDRFSAERPKGSFSTLEIQRTEQGDSAMYLCASSRDRGRPELFFGSGTQLSVL.

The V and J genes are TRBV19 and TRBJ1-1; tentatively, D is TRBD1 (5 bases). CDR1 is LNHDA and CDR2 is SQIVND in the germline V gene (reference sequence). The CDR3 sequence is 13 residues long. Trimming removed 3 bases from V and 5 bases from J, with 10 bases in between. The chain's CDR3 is CASSMLRGTEAFF. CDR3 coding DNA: TGTGCCAGTAGTATGCTGCGGGGGACTGAAGCTTTCTTT.

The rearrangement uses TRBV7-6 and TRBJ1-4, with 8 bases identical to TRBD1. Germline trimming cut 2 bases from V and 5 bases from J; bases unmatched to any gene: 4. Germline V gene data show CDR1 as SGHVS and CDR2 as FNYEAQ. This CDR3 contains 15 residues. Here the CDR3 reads CASSLTDRVNEKLFF. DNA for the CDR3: TGTGCCAGCAGCTTAACGGACAGGGTAAATGAAAAACTGTTTTTT. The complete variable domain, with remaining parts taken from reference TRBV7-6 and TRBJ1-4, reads GAGVSQSPRYKVTKRGQDVALRCDPISGHVSLYWYRQALGQGPEFLTYFNYEAQQDKSGLPNDRFSAERPEGSISTLTIQRTEQRDSAMYRCASSLTDRVNEKLFFGSGTQLSVL.

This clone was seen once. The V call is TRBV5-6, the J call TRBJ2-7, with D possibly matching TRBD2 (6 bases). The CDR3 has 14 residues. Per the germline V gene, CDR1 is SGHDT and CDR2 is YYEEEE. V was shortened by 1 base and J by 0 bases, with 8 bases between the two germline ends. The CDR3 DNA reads TGTGCCAGCAGCTTGTTCGGGAGCTCCTACGAGCAGTACTTC. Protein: CASSLFGSSYEQYF.

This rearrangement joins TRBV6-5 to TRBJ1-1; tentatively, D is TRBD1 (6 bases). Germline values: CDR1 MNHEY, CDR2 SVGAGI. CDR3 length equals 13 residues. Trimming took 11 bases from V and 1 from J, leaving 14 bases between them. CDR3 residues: CAGRRGANTEAFF. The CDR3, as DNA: TGTGCCGGCCGGCGGGGGGCGAACACTGAAGCTTTCTTT.

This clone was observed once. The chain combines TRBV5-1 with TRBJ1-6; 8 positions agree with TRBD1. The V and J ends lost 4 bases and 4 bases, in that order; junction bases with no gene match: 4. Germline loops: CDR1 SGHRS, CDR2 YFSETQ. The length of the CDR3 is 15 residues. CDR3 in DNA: TGCGCCAGCAGCGAAGGGACAGGTTATAATTCACCCCTCCACTTT. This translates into CASSEGTGYNSPLHF. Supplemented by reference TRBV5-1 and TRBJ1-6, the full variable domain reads KAGVTQTPRYLIKTRGQQVTLSCSPISGHRSVSWYQQTPGQGLQFLFEYFSETQRNKGNFPGRFSGRQFSNSRSEMNVSTLELGDSALYLCASSEGTGYNSPLHFGNGTRLTVT.

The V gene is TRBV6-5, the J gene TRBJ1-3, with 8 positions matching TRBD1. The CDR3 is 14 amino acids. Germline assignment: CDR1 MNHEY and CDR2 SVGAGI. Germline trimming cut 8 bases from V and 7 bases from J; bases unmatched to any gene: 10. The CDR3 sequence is CASLVRTGTNTIYF. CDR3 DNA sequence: TGTGCCAGCCTTGTAAGGACAGGGACGAACACCATATATTTT.

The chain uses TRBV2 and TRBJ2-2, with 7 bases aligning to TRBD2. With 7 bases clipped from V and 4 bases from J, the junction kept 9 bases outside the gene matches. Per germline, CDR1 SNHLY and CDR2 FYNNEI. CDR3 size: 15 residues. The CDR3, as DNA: TGTGCCAGCAACGAGGCGGGAGTCAGCACCGGGGAGCTGTTTTTT. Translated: CASNEAGVSTGELFF.

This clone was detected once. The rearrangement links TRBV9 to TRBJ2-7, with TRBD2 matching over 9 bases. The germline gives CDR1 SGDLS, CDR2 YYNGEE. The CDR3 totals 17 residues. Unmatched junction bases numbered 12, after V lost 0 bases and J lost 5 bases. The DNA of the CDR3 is TGTGCCAGCAGCGTAGGCTCGGCGGGGGGGCGCTTAAACGAGCAGTACTTC. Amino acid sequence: CASSVGSAGGRLNEQYF. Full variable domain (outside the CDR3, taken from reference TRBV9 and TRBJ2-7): DSGVTQTPKHLITATGQRVTLRCSPRSGDLSVYWYQQSLDQGLQFLIQYYNGEERAKGNILERFSAQQFPDLHSELNLSSLELGDSALYFCASSVGSAGGRLNEQYFGPGTRLTVT.